Listed below are T cell receptor beta chains from one sample, sequenced in a study of shared clonotypes between healthy human individuals. The protocol was immunoSEQ multiplex PCR, while the TCRdb copy is restricted to in-frame clones and leaves out a portion. The sample carries about 1,800,000 clones, about 95% recorded once. The source material was naive CD8+ T cells sorted from blood. The source of these receptors is a man aged 18 to 29 in good health. Each CDR3 is given with its conserved first and last residue. D genes are given only for firm matches. Not all rows give a size; the values are once, few, many and, for expanded clones, a class.

clone size,V gene,J gene,D gene,CDR3 protein,CDR3 DNA
NA,TRBV20-1,TRBJ1-2,TRBD1,CSAEGAYGYTF,TGCAGTGCGGAGGGGGCCTATGGCTACACCTTC
once,TRBV6-6,TRBJ2-7,NA,CASSYEGYEQYF,TGTGCCAGCAGTTATGAGGGGTACGAGCAGTACTTC
few,TRBV19,TRBJ1-1,NA,CASREQEEAFF,TGTGCCAGTAGGGAGCAGGAGGAAGCTTTCTTT
NA,TRBV19,TRBJ2-2,NA,CASSIVGVDTGELFF,TGTGCCAGTAGTATAGTCGGGGTAGACACCGGGGAGCTGTTTTTT
NA,TRBV28,TRBJ1-4,NA,CASSPIGTPPGEKLFF,TGTGCCAGCAGTCCCATCGGGACACCTCCGGGTGAAAAACTGTTTTTT
NA,TRBV30,TRBJ1-2,NA,CAWSALGGAYGYTF,TGTGCCTGGAGTGCTCTAGGGGGAGCCTATGGCTACACCTTC
NA,TRBV5-1,TRBJ2-7,TRBD1,CASSMAKDRIYEQYF,TGCGCCAGCAGCATGGCAAAGGACAGGATCTACGAGCAGTACTTC
NA,TRBV6-1,TRBJ2-7,TRBD1,CASSDPSLTGGAEEQYF,TGTGCCAGCAGTGACCCCTCACTGACAGGGGGCGCGGAAGAGCAGTACTTC
few,TRBV30,TRBJ1-2,NA,CAWENPGYTF,TGTGCCTGGGAGAACCCTGGCTACACCTTC
NA,TRBV7-3,TRBJ1-6,NA,CASSLIGPGGNSPLHF,TGTGCCAGCAGCTTAATAGGTCCGGGCGGAAATTCACCCCTCCACTTT
NA,TRBV7-9,TRBJ2-3,TRBD2,CASSLDPALAGGLRNTQYF,TGTGCCAGCAGCTTAGACCCGGCACTAGCGGGGGGGCTTCGGAATACGCAGTATTTT
NA,TRBV6-5,TRBJ1-1,TRBD1,CASSTGGEGTEAFF,TGTGCCAGCAGCACAGGGGGCGAAGGTACTGAAGCTTTCTTT
NA,TRBV6-5,TRBJ2-3,NA,CASGWADTQYF,TGTGCCAGCGGTTGGGCAGATACGCAGTATTTT
NA,TRBV5-6,TRBJ2-3,NA,CASRLYGYTDTQYF,TGTGCCAGCAGACTGTATGGCTACACAGATACGCAGTATTTT
NA,TRBV11-2,TRBJ2-5,TRBD1,CASSLGEDRLETQYF,TGTGCCAGCAGCTTAGGAGAGGACAGGCTGGAGACCCAGTACTTC
NA,TRBV27,TRBJ2-1,NA,CASSLSSWGSAPEQFF,TGTGCCAGCAGTTTATCGTCTTGGGGCTCCGCCCCTGAGCAGTTCTTC
NA,TRBV7-9,TRBJ1-1,NA,CASSPGGSEAFF,TGTGCCAGCAGCCCTGGGGGGTCTGAAGCTTTCTTT
NA,TRBV10-1,TRBJ1-6,NA,CASSESGERNSPLHF,TGCGCCAGCAGTGAGTCGGGGGAACGAAATTCACCCCTCCACTTT
NA,TRBV6-4,TRBJ1-6,NA,CASSDSCLRFYNSPLHF,TGTGCCAGCAGTGACTCGTGCTTAAGGTTCTATAATTCACCCCTCCACTTT
NA,TRBV27,TRBJ2-1,NA,CASSLLTHNYNEQFF,TGTGCCAGCAGTTTATTGACCCATAACTACAATGAGCAGTTCTTC
NA,TRBV28,TRBJ1-2,NA,CASSLGPQDLYGYTF,TGTGCCAGCAGTTTAGGTCCACAGGACCTCTATGGCTACACCTTC
NA,TRBV30,TRBJ2-3,TRBD2,CAWARTGTSGPSGTDTQYF,TGTGCCTGGGCTCGTACTGGGACTAGCGGGCCCAGTGGCACAGATACGCAGTATTTT
once,TRBV6-5,TRBJ2-1,NA,CASSPEQGGYNEQFF,TGTGCCAGCAGCCCCGAGCAGGGCGGTTACAATGAGCAGTTCTTC
NA,TRBV6-5,TRBJ2-7,NA,CASSFSGTPYEQYF,TGTGCCAGCAGCTTCTCAGGGACCCCCTACGAGCAGTACTTC
once,TRBV27,TRBJ2-7,NA,CASSYRAWVYEQYF,TGTGCCAGCAGTTACAGGGCGTGGGTGTACGAGCAGTACTTC
NA,TRBV25-1,TRBJ2-1,NA,CASSESMTLGGEQFF,TGTGCCAGCAGTGAGTCTATGACTTTGGGGGGTGAGCAGTTCTTC
NA,TRBV25-1,TRBJ1-2,TRBD1,CASSERTETGGLNYGYTF,TGTGCCAGCAGTGAGCGGACCGAGACAGGGGGTTTAAACTATGGCTACACCTTC
NA,TRBV27,TRBJ2-1,NA,CASSLGLLVNEQFF,TGTGCCAGCAGTTTAGGGTTGTTAGTGAATGAGCAGTTCTTC
NA,TRBV29-1,TRBJ2-1,NA,CSVEALGLDYNEQFF,TGCAGCGTTGAAGCATTAGGGCTAGATTACAATGAGCAGTTCTTC
NA,TRBV30,TRBJ1-5,NA,CAWNPGVNSNQPQHF,TGTGCCTGGAATCCAGGGGTTAATAGCAATCAGCCCCAGCATTTT
NA,TRBV7-9,TRBJ2-7,TRBD2,CASSFPREDEQYF,TGTGCCAGCAGCTTCCCCCGGGAGGACGAGCAGTACTTC
NA,TRBV7-2,TRBJ1-2,NA,CAIAGGSNYGYTF,TGTGCCATCGCTGGGGGGAGCAACTATGGCTACACCTTC
NA,TRBV4-1,TRBJ1-4,TRBD1,CASSPRTGVNEKLFF,TGCGCCAGCAGCCCAAGGACAGGGGTTAATGAAAAACTGTTTTTT
few,TRBV7-9,TRBJ1-2,NA,CASSPGPVGYTF,TGTGCCAGCAGCCCGGGCCCAGTCGGCTACACCTTC
NA,TRBV29-1,TRBJ2-7,TRBD2,CSVEGTSGEFYEQYF,TGCAGCGTTGAGGGGACTAGCGGGGAGTTCTACGAGCAGTACTTC
NA,TRBV5-5,TRBJ1-5,TRBD1,CASSGPQGNQPQHF,TGTGCCAGCAGCGGGCCACAGGGGAATCAGCCCCAGCATTTT
NA,TRBV19,TRBJ2-1,NA,CASSEIGYNEQFF,TGTGCCAGTAGCGAAATAGGATACAATGAGCAGTTCTTC
NA,TRBV5-1,TRBJ2-2,NA,CASSLVEVTGELFF,TGCGCCAGCAGCTTGGTGGAAGTCACCGGGGAGCTGTTTTTT
once,TRBV9,TRBJ2-4,NA,CASNSEGSSNIQYF,TGTGCCAGCAACTCTGAGGGTAGTTCAAACATTCAGTACTTC
once,TRBV30,TRBJ2-7,TRBD1,CAWGGDRYTYEQYF,TGTGCCTGGGGAGGGGACAGGTATACCTACGAGCAGTACTTC